Included here is one T cell receptor beta chain sequence, with context. Its cognate antigen is unknown. This record belongs to a study of T cell responses to AZD1222 COVID-19 vaccine. Study-wide points: The study found Spike-specific TCR breadth and depth rose after two AZD1222 doses. Repertoire samples came only from after the peak T cell response. Reportedly, close to half of spike-specific TCRs are directed against unmutated variant regions. The sample set comprised mostly white British donors with more females, and clonal diversity was possibly underestimated.

Here immunoSEQ multiplex PCR was the method, and the copy in TCRdb shows in-frame clones only, minus some. The sample lists 150,000 or so clones, approximately 90% occurring once. CDR3 length: 14 amino acids. Trimming cost V 2 bases and J 6 bases, with 14 bases left between them. From germline, CDR1 is MNHEY and CDR2 SMNVEV (reference sequence). The TCR originated in an adult in good health. Here the sequenced sample was peripheral blood, taken on day 0 of AZD1222 vaccination. The chain combines TRBV27 with TRBJ2-7; TRBD1 is a possible D gene (6 bases). DNA of the CDR3: TGTGCCAGCAGTTTACTACCTACAGGGCCCGAGCAGTACTTC. Residues: CASSLLPTGPEQYF.